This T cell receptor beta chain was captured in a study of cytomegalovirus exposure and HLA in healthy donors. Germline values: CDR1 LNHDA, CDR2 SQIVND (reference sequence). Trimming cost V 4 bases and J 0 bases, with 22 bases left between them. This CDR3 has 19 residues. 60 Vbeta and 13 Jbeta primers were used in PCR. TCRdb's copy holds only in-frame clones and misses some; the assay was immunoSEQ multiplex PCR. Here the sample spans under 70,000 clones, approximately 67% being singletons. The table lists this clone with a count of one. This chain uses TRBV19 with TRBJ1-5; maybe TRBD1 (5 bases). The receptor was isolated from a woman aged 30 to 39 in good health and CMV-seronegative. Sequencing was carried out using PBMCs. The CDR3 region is CASSTYRTSRGNSNQPQHF. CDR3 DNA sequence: TGTGCCAGTAGTACCTACAGAACATCAAGGGGAAATAGCAATCAGCCCCAGCATTTT.